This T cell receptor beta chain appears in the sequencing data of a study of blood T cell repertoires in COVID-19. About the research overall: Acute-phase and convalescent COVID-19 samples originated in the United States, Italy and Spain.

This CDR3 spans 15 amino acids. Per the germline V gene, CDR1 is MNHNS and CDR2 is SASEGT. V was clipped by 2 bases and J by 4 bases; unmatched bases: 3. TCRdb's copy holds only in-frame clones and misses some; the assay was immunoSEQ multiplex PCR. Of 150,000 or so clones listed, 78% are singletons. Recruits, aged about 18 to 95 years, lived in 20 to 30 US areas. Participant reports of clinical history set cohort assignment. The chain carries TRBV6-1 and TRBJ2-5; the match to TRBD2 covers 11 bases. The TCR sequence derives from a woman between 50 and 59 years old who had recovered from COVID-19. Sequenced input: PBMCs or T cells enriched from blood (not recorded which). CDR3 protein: CASSEFSGGAETQYF. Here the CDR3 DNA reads TGTGCCAGCAGTGAATTTAGCGGGGGGGCAGAGACCCAGTACTTC.